The rows below give T cell receptor beta chains drawn from one sample of a study of shared clonotypes between healthy human individuals. Using immunoSEQ multiplex PCR, the repertoire was profiled, and TCRdb retains in-frame clones only, with some absent. The data hold about 1,800,000 clones, with about 95% observed a single time. Input material: naive CD8+ T cells sorted from blood. Receptors originate from a man aged 18-30 years in good health. Each CDR3 is given with its conserved first and last residue. The D gene is left open where the match is weak. A row's size may be missing; if present it is once, few, many or a size class.

size: NA
V: TRBV5-8
length: 14
J: TRBJ2-7
D: TRBD1
CDR3: CASGNGQGTYEQYF
DNA: TGTGCCAGCGGTAACGGACAGGGGACTTACGAGCAGTACTTC

size: NA
V: TRBV11-1
length: 14
J: TRBJ2-7
D: NA
CDR3: CASSLGAGTYEQYF
DNA: TGTGCCAGCAGCTTAGGGGCCGGTACCTACGAGCAGTACTTC

size: NA
V: TRBV6-5
length: 13
J: TRBJ1-2
D: NA
CDR3: CASSYSTGYGYTF
DNA: TGTGCCAGCAGTTACTCCACAGGGTATGGCTACACCTTC

size: once
V: TRBV6-4
length: 12
J: TRBJ1-2
D: NA
CDR3: CADRGQGYGYTF
DNA: TGTGCCGACCGAGGACAAGGCTATGGCTACACCTTC

size: NA
V: TRBV27
length: 15
J: TRBJ1-5
D: NA
CDR3: CASSSGGPVNQPQHF
DNA: TGTGCCAGCAGTTCTGGGGGGCCCGTTAATCAGCCCCAGCATTTT

size: NA
V: TRBV9
length: 15
J: TRBJ1-1
D: TRBD1
CDR3: CASSETWTGETEAFF
DNA: TGTGCCAGCAGCGAAACCTGGACAGGGGAAACTGAAGCTTTCTTT

size: NA
V: TRBV21-1
length: 19
J: TRBJ1-1
D: NA
CDR3: CASRKLLERQGAANTEAFF
DNA: TGTGCCAGCAGAAAGCTTCTAGAAAGGCAGGGGGCTGCGAACACTGAAGCTTTCTTT

size: NA
V: TRBV28
length: 14
J: TRBJ2-3
D: TRBD1
CDR3: CASSFGQGYDTQYF
DNA: TGTGCCAGCAGCTTCGGACAGGGGTACGATACGCAGTATTTT

size: NA
V: TRBV7-9
length: 16
J: TRBJ2-7
D: TRBD2
CDR3: CASSPDRREGSYEQYF
DNA: TGTGCCAGCAGCCCCGATAGGCGGGAGGGTTCCTACGAGCAGTACTTC

size: NA
V: TRBV6-5
length: 13
J: TRBJ2-3
D: NA
CDR3: CASSSVSSDTQYF
DNA: TGTGCCAGCAGTTCCGTTTCTTCAGATACGCAGTATTTT

size: NA
V: TRBV2
length: 13
J: TRBJ1-4
D: NA
CDR3: CASGGASNEKLFF
DNA: TGTGCCAGTGGGGGGGCATCTAATGAAAAACTGTTTTTT

size: NA
V: TRBV13
length: 13
J: TRBJ1-2
D: NA
CDR3: CASSPEINYGYTF
DNA: TGTGCCAGCAGCCCCGAGATTAACTATGGCTACACCTTC

size: NA
V: TRBV4-3
length: 15
J: TRBJ2-7
D: NA
CDR3: CASSQDLDSRYEQYF
DNA: TGCGCCAGCAGCCAAGATCTGGACTCTCGCTACGAGCAGTACTTC

size: NA
V: TRBV7-9
length: 14
J: TRBJ1-2
D: TRBD1
CDR3: CASSLPGQENGYTF
DNA: TGTGCCAGCAGCTTACCGGGACAGGAAAATGGCTACACCTTC

size: NA
V: TRBV9
length: 13
J: TRBJ1-1
D: NA
CDR3: CASSVGGWTEAFF
DNA: TGTGCCAGCAGCGTAGGGGGCTGGACTGAAGCTTTCTTT

size: once
V: TRBV15
length: 15
J: TRBJ1-4
D: TRBD1
CDR3: CATRKDRGLNEKLFF
DNA: TGTGCCACCAGGAAAGACAGGGGCCTTAATGAAAAACTGTTTTTT

size: NA
V: TRBV9
length: 15
J: TRBJ1-2
D: NA
CDR3: CASSVAPLGGYGYTF
DNA: TGTGCCAGCAGCGTAGCCCCCCTCGGGGGCTATGGCTACACCTTC

size: NA
V: TRBV10-3
length: 15
J: TRBJ2-5
D: NA
CDR3: CAISSKRVDQETQYF
DNA: TGTGCCATCAGTTCCAAGCGGGTGGACCAAGAGACCCAGTACTTC

size: NA
V: TRBV10-3
length: 13
J: TRBJ1-1
D: NA
CDR3: CAISDGGNTEAFF
DNA: TGTGCCATCAGTGATGGGGGGAACACTGAAGCTTTCTTT

size: NA
V: TRBV7-9
length: 16
J: TRBJ2-1
D: TRBD2
CDR3: CASSFTSGALLNEQFF
DNA: TGTGCCAGCAGCTTCACTAGCGGGGCGCTTCTCAATGAGCAGTTCTTC

size: NA
V: TRBV27
length: 14
J: TRBJ2-3
D: NA
CDR3: CASSHRGNTDTQYF
DNA: TGTGCCAGCAGTCACCGGGGAAACACAGATACGCAGTATTTT

size: NA
V: TRBV7-9
length: 14
J: TRBJ1-2
D: TRBD1
CDR3: CASSLVTGDYGYTF
DNA: TGTGCCAGCAGCTTAGTAACAGGGGATTATGGCTACACCTTC

size: NA
V: TRBV4-2
length: 15
J: TRBJ2-7
D: NA
CDR3: CASSQDLHNSYEQYF
DNA: TGTGCCAGCAGCCAAGATTTACATAATTCCTACGAGCAGTACTTC

size: NA
V: TRBV9
length: 11
J: TRBJ2-3
D: NA
CDR3: CARSIPDTQYF
DNA: TGTGCCCGTAGCATCCCCGATACGCAGTATTTT

size: once
V: TRBV19
length: 14
J: TRBJ2-1
D: NA
CDR3: CASSISTAYNEQFF
DNA: TGTGCCAGTAGTATCTCGACAGCCTACAATGAGCAGTTCTTC

size: NA
V: TRBV13
length: 16
J: TRBJ1-1
D: TRBD1
CDR3: CASSTGTGQYFTEAFF
DNA: TGTGCCAGCAGCACCGGGACAGGGCAGTATTTCACTGAAGCTTTCTTT

size: NA
V: TRBV29-1
length: 13
J: TRBJ1-4
D: NA
CDR3: CSVVIGTEEKLFF
DNA: TGCAGCGTTGTTATTGGCACAGAGGAAAAACTGTTTTTT

size: NA
V: TRBV4-1
length: 14
J: TRBJ2-5
D: NA
CDR3: CASSPLVGSETQYF
DNA: TGCGCCAGCAGCCCCCTGGTGGGCTCTGAGACCCAGTACTTC

size: NA
V: TRBV11-2
length: 17
J: TRBJ1-4
D: NA
CDR3: CASSLFEWDNPNEKLFF
DNA: TGTGCCAGCAGCCTTTTTGAGTGGGACAACCCTAATGAAAAACTGTTTTTT

size: once
V: TRBV29-1
length: 14
J: TRBJ2-7
D: TRBD1
CDR3: CSVEGGDRGYEQYF
DNA: TGCAGCGTTGAAGGGGGGGACAGGGGATACGAGCAGTACTTC

size: once
V: TRBV5-4
length: 13
J: TRBJ2-7
D: NA
CDR3: CASSFGASYEQYF
DNA: TGTGCCAGCAGCTTTGGGGCCTCCTACGAGCAGTACTTC

size: NA
V: TRBV4-1
length: 17
J: TRBJ2-1
D: TRBD2
CDR3: CASSQDPASGGRDEQFF
DNA: TGCGCCAGCAGCCAAGATCCAGCTAGCGGGGGTAGGGATGAGCAGTTCTTC

size: NA
V: TRBV19
length: 14
J: TRBJ2-7
D: NA
CDR3: CASSPDGESYEQYF
DNA: TGTGCCAGTAGTCCCGACGGGGAATCCTACGAGCAGTACTTC

size: NA
V: TRBV19
length: 15
J: TRBJ2-7
D: NA
CDR3: CASSISLLDPYEQYF
DNA: TGTGCCAGTAGTATCAGTCTTTTGGACCCCTACGAGCAGTACTTC

size: once
V: TRBV25-1
length: 14
J: TRBJ1-1
D: TRBD1
CDR3: CASSGGGENTEAFF
DNA: TGTGCCAGCAGTGGAGGGGGCGAGAACACTGAAGCTTTCTTT

size: once
V: TRBV2
length: 19
J: TRBJ2-2
D: NA
CDR3: CASSEADPGTPLQAGELFF
DNA: TGTGCCAGCAGTGAAGCGGATCCCGGGACCCCCCTCCAGGCCGGGGAGCTGTTTTTT

size: few
V: TRBV5-1
length: 15
J: TRBJ1-2
D: NA
CDR3: CASSLAGQGSYGYTF
DNA: TGCGCCAGCAGCTTGGCTGGGCAGGGGAGCTATGGCTACACCTTC

size: NA
V: TRBV9
length: 18
J: TRBJ2-2
D: TRBD1
CDR3: CASSSPEGWDSNTGELFF
DNA: TGTGCCAGCAGCTCACCTGAGGGGTGGGACAGCAACACCGGGGAGCTGTTTTTT

size: NA
V: TRBV7-9
length: 18
J: TRBJ2-1
D: NA
CDR3: CASSLRPPADSSYNEQFF
DNA: TGTGCCAGCAGCTTACGACCCCCTGCGGATAGCTCCTACAATGAGCAGTTCTTC

size: NA
V: TRBV4-1
length: 14
J: TRBJ1-4
D: NA
CDR3: CASSQLVGDEKLFF
DNA: TGCGCCAGCAGCCAGCTAGTCGGGGATGAAAAACTGTTTTTT

size: NA
V: TRBV4-1
length: 14
J: TRBJ2-7
D: NA
CDR3: CASSQETRRYEQYF
DNA: TGCGCCAGCAGCCAAGAAACACGTCGCTACGAGCAGTACTTC

size: NA
V: TRBV2
length: 12
J: TRBJ2-7
D: NA
CDR3: CASREGLYEQYF
DNA: TGTGCCAGCAGGGAAGGGCTTTACGAGCAGTACTTC

size: NA
V: TRBV5-4
length: 13
J: TRBJ2-7
D: NA
CDR3: CASAGGTAYEQYF
DNA: TGTGCCAGCGCAGGCGGGACCGCCTACGAGCAGTACTTC

size: NA
V: TRBV18
length: 18
J: TRBJ1-3
D: NA
CDR3: CASSPPKGTSSSGNTIYF
DNA: TGTGCCAGCTCACCCCCGAAGGGAACCTCTTCATCTGGAAACACCATATATTTT

size: NA
V: TRBV27
length: 13
J: TRBJ1-2
D: NA
CDR3: CASSLSPQFGYTF
DNA: TGTGCCAGCAGTTTATCGCCTCAATTCGGATACACCTTC

size: NA
V: TRBV13
length: 15
J: TRBJ1-1
D: NA
CDR3: CASSLGRNPNTEAFF
DNA: TGTGCCAGCAGCTTAGGCCGGAATCCGAACACTGAAGCTTTCTTT

size: NA
V: TRBV13
length: 12
J: TRBJ2-5
D: NA
CDR3: CASSASQETQYF
DNA: TGTGCCAGCAGCGCTAGCCAAGAGACCCAGTACTTC

size: NA
V: TRBV11-2
length: 17
J: TRBJ2-2
D: TRBD2
CDR3: CASRYVLAGGNTGELFF
DNA: TGTGCCAGCAGATACGTGCTAGCGGGAGGGAACACCGGGGAGCTGTTTTTT

size: NA
V: TRBV4-3
length: 19
J: TRBJ2-3
D: TRBD2
CDR3: CASSPATGTSGWGTDTQYF
DNA: TGCGCCAGCAGCCCCGCCACCGGGACTAGCGGGTGGGGCACAGATACGCAGTATTTT

size: NA
V: TRBV2
length: 17
J: TRBJ2-5
D: TRBD2
CDR3: CASSENDETSGPETQYF
DNA: TGTGCCAGCAGTGAAAACGACGAGACTAGCGGGCCAGAGACCCAGTACTTC

size: once
V: TRBV4-2
length: 15
J: TRBJ2-5
D: NA
CDR3: CASSSTYGVLETQYF
DNA: TGTGCCAGCAGCTCTACGTATGGGGTTTTAGAGACCCAGTACTTC

size: NA
V: TRBV2
length: 15
J: TRBJ2-1
D: NA
CDR3: CASNQGLDSYNEQFF
DNA: TGTGCCAGCAATCAGGGACTGGACTCCTACAATGAGCAGTTCTTC

size: NA
V: TRBV6-1
length: 12
J: TRBJ2-2
D: NA
CDR3: CASLVRVGELFF
DNA: TGTGCCAGCCTCGTCAGGGTCGGGGAGCTGTTTTTT